This T cell receptor (beta chain) originates from a study of blood T cell repertoires in COVID-19 (dated by TCRdb to the early 2020s). Looking at the study overall: Samples from collaborators originated in the United States, Italy and Spain and spanned both the acute and convalescent phases of COVID-19. The material from the prospective study consisted of cDNA or gDNA derived from T cells, B-cell-depleted T cells, or PBMCs. Deeply sampled blood TCRbeta repertoires from subjects exposed to, actively infected with, or recovered from COVID-19 were included in the dataset. The repertoires were released in a freely available public database intended as a resource for research on the immune response to SARS-CoV-2. Samples came from the ongoing ImmuneRACE study (first 160 participants) plus 1,254 subjects from 6 global collaborators. A de-identified subject ID, COVID-19 status, age in years and sex were almost always included in the sample metadata. Where available, HLA class I and class II types were obtained from metadata supplied by the sample provider rather than from assay-based typing. What the work shows at the level of the full study, not this receptor alone: Clinical and demographic metadata were provided uncurated, with the amount varying by source and participant.

With respect to this clone: Its antigen remains unidentified. No clone much larger than this one lies a single base away; base qualities are absent.

A second Seattle source provided samples from volunteer blood donors who had recovered from COVID-19. Whole blood was collected in K2EDTA tubes by collaborating institutions according to the institutions' own protocols. Collaborator samples were shipped for TCRbeta analysis as frozen whole blood, isolated PBMCs, or DNA extracted from either sample type. TCRbeta CDR3 regions were amplified from genomic DNA using the immunoSEQ Assay, a bias-controlled multiplex PCR. The paper's data handling went like this. The number of nucleated cells in each sample was estimated by amplification of reference gene primers within the assay. To quantify the absolute abundance of each unique TCRbeta CDR3 rearrangement, sequence reads were collapsed and filtered. Productive Simpson clonality was computed per sample as the square root of Simpson's diversity index over productive rearrangements. TCRdb carries this immuneACCESS record with in-frame sequences only. Its versions omit some clonotypes, under half of them owing to an unresolved V gene in the studies checked, with the rest unexplained. V and J calls and clone size follow that table, whereas D and trimming were derived from the DNA. Recorded for this sample are under 150,000 clones; around nine tenths of them occurred a single time. Over 6.5% of the sample rests with the top ten.

At the junction V is shortened by 5 bases and J by 4 bases; bases outside the gene matches: 21. CDR3 length: 19 amino acids, cysteine to phenylalanine. The entry retains the CDR3 DNA only, 57 bases that are in frame from base 1. According to the germline V gene, CDR1 reads MNHEY and CDR2 reads SVGEGT. What was sequenced was peripheral blood. The TCR comes from a woman in her 70s who had recovered from COVID-19. The sequence joins TRBV6-2 or TRBV6-3 to TRBJ2-7; 9 bases in between match TRBD1. The DNA reads TGTGCCAGCAGTGGAGGGACAGGGAGACTGCCGGCAGACTGGTACGAGCAGTACTTC. Its translation is CASSGGTGRLPADWYEQYF.